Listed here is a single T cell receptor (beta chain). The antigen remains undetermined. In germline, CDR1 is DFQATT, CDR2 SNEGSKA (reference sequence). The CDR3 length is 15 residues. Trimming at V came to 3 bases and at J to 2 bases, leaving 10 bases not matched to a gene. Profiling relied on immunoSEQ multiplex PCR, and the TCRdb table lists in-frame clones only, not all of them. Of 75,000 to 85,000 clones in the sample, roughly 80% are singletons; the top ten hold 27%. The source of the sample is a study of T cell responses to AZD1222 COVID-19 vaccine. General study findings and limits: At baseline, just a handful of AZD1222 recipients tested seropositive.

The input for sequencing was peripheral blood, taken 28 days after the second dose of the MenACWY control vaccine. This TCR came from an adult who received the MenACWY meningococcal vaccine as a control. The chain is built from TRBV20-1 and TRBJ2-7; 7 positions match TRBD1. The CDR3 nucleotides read TGCAGTGCTAGTCGGGCCAGGGGGATGGCCTACGAGCAGTACTTC. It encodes CSASRARGMAYEQYF.